This T cell receptor (beta chain) was recorded in a study of blood T cell repertoires in COVID-19 (dated by TCRdb to 2020 to 2022). For the wider study: Samples covering the acute and convalescent phases of COVID-19 were provided by collaborators in the United States, Italy and Spain. Samples were obtained from the ongoing ImmuneRACE study (first 160 participants) and from about 1,300 subjects provided by 6 global collaborators. The repertoires were made available in a free public database intended to serve as a resource for research on the immune response to SARS-CoV-2. Subjects who had been exposed to COVID-19, were actively infected with it, or had recovered from it provided the deeply sampled blood TCRbeta repertoires that made up the dataset. Where HLA class I and class II types were available, the types were taken from metadata supplied by the sample provider, not from assay-based typing. The material from the prospective study consisted of cDNA or gDNA derived from T cells, B-cell-depleted T cells, or PBMCs. A de-identified subject ID, COVID-19 status, age in years and sex were almost always included in the sample metadata. General study outcomes and caveats: The amount of clinical and demographic metadata varied by source and participant and was provided uncurated.

The immunoSEQ Assay, a bias-controlled multiplex PCR, was used to amplify TCRbeta CDR3 regions from genomic DNA. The study's processing was this. The number of nucleated cells in each sample was estimated from the amplification of reference gene primers within the assay. To quantify the absolute abundance of each unique TCRbeta CDR3 rearrangement, sequence reads were collapsed and filtered. For each sample, productive Simpson clonality was calculated by taking the square root of Simpson's diversity index across productive rearrangements. TCRdb's version of the immuneACCESS table is confined to in-frame rearrangements and falls short of the full clone set. An unresolved V gene accounts for under half of the shortfall where checked; the remainder is of unknown origin. That table supplies the V and J calls and clone size; D and trimming were determined from the DNA. The sample contains roughly 300,000 clones, 70% to 90% of them found a single time. The ten most abundant clones make up around 4.6% of the sample.

CDR1 and CDR2 are read off the germline V gene (reference sequence) as GTSNPN and SVGIG. From V the trimming removes 0 bases and from J it removes 6 bases, while the gene matches leave 19 bases of the junction unaccounted for. The CDR3, from cysteine to phenylalanine, totals 18 residues. The read is trimmed to its CDR3 DNA, 54 bases read in frame from base 1. Enrolling through a virtual design, the prospective study's participants ranged in age from roughly 18 to 100 years and lived across 20 to 30 United States geographic areas. In the prospective study, cohorts were assigned on the basis of participant-reported clinical history obtained from a screening survey and a study questionnaire. ImmuneRACE Cohort 3 recovered participants were defined by two consecutive negative NP/OP PCR tests, healthcare professional clearance, or symptom resolution. Each participant in the prospective study had whole blood, serum and a nasopharyngeal or oropharyngeal swab collected by mobile phlebotomists. Over a roughly two-month period, participants in the prospective study had the option of providing additional blood draws and questionnaires. Before DNA extraction, blood samples from the prospective study were shipped at room temperature or frozen.

This clone showed up just a few times. There is no known antigen for this receptor. The record has no base qualities; no much larger clone is one base away. The chain employs TRBV30 and TRBJ1-2; TRBD1 matches 7 bases in the middle. Specimen: PBMCs or T cells enriched from blood (not recorded which). The sequence was obtained from a man younger than 45 who had recovered from COVID-19. CDR3 loop: CAWSVGYPTGTELHGYTF. The bases are TGTGCCTGGAGTGTAGGGTACCCGACAGGGACTGAGTTACATGGCTACACCTTC.